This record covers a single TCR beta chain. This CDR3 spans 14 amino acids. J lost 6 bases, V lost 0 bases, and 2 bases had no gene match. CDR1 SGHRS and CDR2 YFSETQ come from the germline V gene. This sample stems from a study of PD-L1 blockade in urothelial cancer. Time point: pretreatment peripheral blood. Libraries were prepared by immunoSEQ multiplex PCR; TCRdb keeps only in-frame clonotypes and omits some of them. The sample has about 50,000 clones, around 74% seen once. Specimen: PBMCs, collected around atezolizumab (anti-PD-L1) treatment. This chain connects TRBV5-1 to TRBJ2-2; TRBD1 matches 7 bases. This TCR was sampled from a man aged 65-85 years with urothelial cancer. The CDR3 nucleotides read TGCGCCAGCAGCTTGGTGGACAGGTCCGGGGAGCTGTTTTTT. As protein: CASSLVDRSGELFF.